This TCR beta chain was sequenced for a study of OX40 agonist ivuxolimab in advanced cancers. Study-wide background: Ivuxolimab, an agonist antibody against OX40 (CD134), was given to patients. Dose-escalation subjects each had hepatocellular carcinoma, melanoma, renal cell or head and neck cancer. Aged roughly 23 to 80 with a mean of approximately 57 years, they were approximately 80% male.

Germline loops: CDR1 MNHEY, CDR2 SMNVEV (reference sequence). The CDR3 totals 13 residues. V lost 1 base and J lost 5, with 8 bases in between. A note on this clone: Other DNA sequences in this sample translate to the same CDR3.

TCRdb's table, derived via immunoSEQ multiplex PCR, lists solely in-frame clones and lacks some. Among 60,000 or so clones listed, approximately 92% were seen once. Sequences were derived from CD4+ or CD8+ T cells sorted from blood, sampled in a trial of the OX40 agonist ivuxolimab. The receptor's source is an adult with an advanced solid tumor such as melanoma, head and neck, liver or kidney cancer. This sequence joins TRBV27 and TRBJ1-1; D remains ambiguous. CDR3 sequence (DNA): TGTGCCAGCAGTTTATACCCGCAAACTGAAGCTTTCTTT. Protein: CASSLYPQTEAFF.